This T cell receptor beta chain derives from a study of blood T cells in healthy people across ages. Through a sample-barcoded 5' primer and a J-beta primer mix, a second PCR was run for roughly 6 to 11 cycles. Using its own MiXCR run on the 5' RACE reads, TCRdb lists one record per CDR3 protein. Among about 680,000 distinct CDR3 sequences listed, around 48% were seen once. The length of the CDR3 is 15 residues. The germline CDR1 and CDR2 sequences are KGHDR and SFDVKD. V dropped 1 base and J dropped 2 bases, with 8 bases sitting between them. J is TRBJ2-1 and V is TRBV24-1; D call uncertain. The specimen was blood. This TCR derives from a woman aged 60-70 years in good health. This chain's CDR3 is CATSDFRETYNEQFF. The CDR3 DNA follows: TGTGCCACCAGTGATTTTAGGGAAACCTACAATGAGCAGTTCTTC.